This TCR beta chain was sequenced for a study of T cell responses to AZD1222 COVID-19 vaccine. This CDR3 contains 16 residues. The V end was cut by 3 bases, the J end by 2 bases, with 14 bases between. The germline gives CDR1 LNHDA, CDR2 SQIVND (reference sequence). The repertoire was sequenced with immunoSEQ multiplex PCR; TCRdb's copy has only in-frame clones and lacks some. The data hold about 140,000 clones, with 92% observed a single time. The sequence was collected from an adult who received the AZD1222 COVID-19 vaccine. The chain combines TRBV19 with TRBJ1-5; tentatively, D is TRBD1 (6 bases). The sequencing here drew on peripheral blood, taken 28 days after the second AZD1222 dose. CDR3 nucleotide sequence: TGTGCCAGTAGTATTACAGGGAGTAGTCGCAATCAGCCCCAGCATTTT. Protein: CASSITGSSRNQPQHF.